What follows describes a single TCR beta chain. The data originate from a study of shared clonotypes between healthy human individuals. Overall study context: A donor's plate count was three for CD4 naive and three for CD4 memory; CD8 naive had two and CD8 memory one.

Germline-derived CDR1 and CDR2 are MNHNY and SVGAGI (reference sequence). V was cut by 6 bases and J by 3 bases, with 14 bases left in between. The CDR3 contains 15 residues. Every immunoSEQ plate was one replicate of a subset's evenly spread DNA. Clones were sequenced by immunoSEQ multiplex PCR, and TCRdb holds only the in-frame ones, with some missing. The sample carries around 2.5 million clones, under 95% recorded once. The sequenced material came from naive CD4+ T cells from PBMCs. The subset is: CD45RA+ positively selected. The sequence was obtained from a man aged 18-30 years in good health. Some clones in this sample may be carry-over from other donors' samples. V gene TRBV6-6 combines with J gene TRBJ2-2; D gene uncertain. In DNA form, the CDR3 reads TGTGCCAGCAGGCTCTTCCCGGCAGACACCGGGGAGCTGTTTTTT. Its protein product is CASRLFPADTGELFF.